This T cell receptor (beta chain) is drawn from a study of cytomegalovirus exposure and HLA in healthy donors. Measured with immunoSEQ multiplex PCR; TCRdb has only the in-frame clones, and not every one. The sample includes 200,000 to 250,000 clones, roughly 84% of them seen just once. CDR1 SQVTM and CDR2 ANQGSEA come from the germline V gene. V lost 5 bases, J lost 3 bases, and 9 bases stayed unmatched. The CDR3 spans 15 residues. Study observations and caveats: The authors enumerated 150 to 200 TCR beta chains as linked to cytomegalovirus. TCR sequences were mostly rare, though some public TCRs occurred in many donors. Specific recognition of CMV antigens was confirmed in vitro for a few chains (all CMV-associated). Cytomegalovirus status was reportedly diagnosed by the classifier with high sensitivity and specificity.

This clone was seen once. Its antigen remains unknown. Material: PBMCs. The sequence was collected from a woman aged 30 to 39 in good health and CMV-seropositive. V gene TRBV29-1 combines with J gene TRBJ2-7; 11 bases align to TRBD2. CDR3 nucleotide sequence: TGCAGCGTTTTACTAGCGGGAGCGATTGGCTACGAGCAGTACTTC. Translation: CSVLLAGAIGYEQYF.